Below, 29 T cell receptor beta chains from the same sample are listed, as sequenced in a study of CD8+ T cells in alopecia areata. cDNA reverse transcribed from extracted RNA served as the sequencing template. The assay was immunoSEQ multiplex PCR, and TCRdb's table has in-frame clones only and misses some. The sample yields around 130,000 clones, around 60% seen once. The sequencing used CD4+ T cells sorted from blood, collected at week 0. These receptor sequences come from a human donor with alopecia areata.

This chain links TRBV7-2 with TRBJ1-5, with TRBD1 matching over 8 bases. The CDR3 has 14 amino acids. Germline V gene sequence: CDR1 SGHTA, CDR2 FQGNSA. Trimming cost V 5 bases and J 10 bases; bases outside gene matches: 10. CDR3 coding DNA: TGTGCCAGCAGCCTACAGGGGGAGAGGGGTCCCCAGCATTTT. Translated: CASSLQGERGPQHF.

The CDR3 here is CASSRQGETQYF. The CDR3 nucleotides are TGTGCCAGCAGCAGACAAGGAGAGACCCAGTACTTC. The rearrangement joins TRBV7-8 to TRBJ2-5, with D unresolved. V lost 5 bases to trimming and J lost 4 bases, with 8 bases between them. The germline CDR1 and CDR2 sequences are SGHVS and FQNEAQ. The CDR3 extends over 12 amino acids. Supplemented by reference TRBV7-8 and TRBJ2-5, the full variable domain reads GAGVSQSPRYKVAKRGQDVALRCDPISGHVSLFWYQQALGQGPEFLTYFQNEAQLDKSGLPSDRFFAERPEGSVSTLKIQRTQQEDSAVYLCASSRQGETQYFGPGTRLLVL.

About this clone itself: The germline gene is not matched at one end of the junction; a read error may be the cause. Other DNA sequences of this sample code for an identical CDR3. Written as DNA, the CDR3 is TGCGCCAGCAGCTCCGGGACAGCTAAAGAAACCCAGTACTTC. It specifies CASSSGTAKETQYF. This chain links TRBV5-1 with TRBJ2-5, with TRBD1 identical over 7 bases. CDR1 and CDR2 from the germline V gene are SGHRS and YFSETQ. This CDR3 comprises 14 residues.

This clone was counted between two and nine times. The chain recombines TRBV15 with TRBJ2-1; TRBD2 agrees at 10 bases. V trimming: 0 bases; J trimming: 13 bases; junction bases outside the gene matches: 3. Germline CDR1 LNHNV, CDR2 YYDKDF (reference sequence). This CDR3 has 13 residues. The CDR3 spells CATSREGLAVQFF. In DNA, the CDR3 is TGTGCCACCAGCAGAGAAGGACTAGCGGTACAGTTCTTC.

The chain links TRBV18 to TRBJ2-7; 8 positions match TRBD2. The CDR3 is 14 residues long. Germline lookup yields CDR1 KGHSH and CDR2 LQKENI. The ends lost 3 bases at V and 2 bases at J; junction bases unmatched: 3. In DNA form, the CDR3 reads TGTGCCAGCTCACCTACTAGCGGCCCCTACGAGCAGTACTTC. Encoded protein: CASSPTSGPYEQYF.

The V call is TRBV10-3, the J call TRBJ1-4; D might be TRBD1 (6 bases). Trimming cost V 6 bases and J 4 bases, with 18 bases left between them. There are 16 residues in the CDR3. Germline CDR1 is ENHRY and CDR2 is SYGVKD. The CDR3 DNA reads TGTGCCATCAGCAAGACAGGTTCCGTAGGTAATGAAAAACTGTTTTTT. Residues: CAISKTGSVGNEKLFF.

V usage is TRBV23-1 and J usage is TRBJ1-1; possibly TRBD1 for D (6 bases). TRBV23-1 falls under the ORF class, with uncertain function. Trimming pared 1 base from V and 2 bases from J, leaving 11 bases between. The CDR3 is made up of 15 amino acids. CDR3 sequence (DNA): TGCGCCAGCAGTCAATTTTCGGACAGAAACACTGAAGCTTTCTTT. Its translation: CASSQFSDRNTEAFF.

The chain carries TRBV4-3 and TRBJ2-3; TRBD1 aligns across 11 bases. CDR1 is LGHNA and CDR2 is YSLEER in the germline V gene. V gave up 1 base and J gave up 6 bases; unmatched junction bases: 9. This CDR3 contains 17 residues. The CDR3 DNA is TGCGCCAGCAGCCAAGTCCCCGGACAGGGGGCATGGGATACGCAGTATTTT. Translated: CASSQVPGQGAWDTQYF.

The rearrangement uses TRBV5-1 and TRBJ2-3; maybe TRBD2 (6 bases). The CDR3 totals 14 residues. The germline V and J ends were trimmed by 5 bases and 2 bases, with 12 bases remaining between them. The germline V gene has CDR1 SGHRS and CDR2 YFSETQ. CDR3 residues: CASRIAEDTDTQYF. The CDR3 nucleotides read TGCGCCAGCAGGATAGCGGAGGACACAGATACGCAGTATTTT. Together with reference TRBV5-1 and TRBJ2-3, the CDR3 gives the full variable domain: KAGVTQTPRYLIKTRGQQVTLSCSPISGHRSVSWYQQTPGQGLQFLFEYFSETQRNKGNFPGRFSGRQFSNSRSEMNVSTLELGDSALYLCASRIAEDTDTQYFGPGTRLTVL.

The chain joins TRBV5-1 to TRBJ1-1; D is unclear. The V gene lost 4 bases and the J gene lost 5 bases, with 12 bases spanning the gap. Germline V CDR1 and CDR2: SGHRS, YFSETQ. This CDR3 comprises 13 residues. CDR3 in amino acids: CASSPGISTEAFF. In DNA, the CDR3 is TGCGCCAGCAGCCCCGGAATCAGTACTGAAGCTTTCTTT.

The chain links TRBV5-4 to TRBJ2-2; D not resolved. The CDR3 spans 14 residues. Deletions cut 1 base from V and 0 bases from J, with 4 bases between. Germline loops: CDR1 SGHNT, CDR2 YYREEE (reference sequence). The DNA of the CDR3 is TGTGCCAGCAGCTTGCCCACGAACACCGGGGAGCTGTTTTTT. It translates to CASSLPTNTGELFF.

V gene TRBV7-2 combines with J gene TRBJ2-5; D may be TRBD2 (6 bases). Trimming cost V 5 bases and J 2 bases, with 18 bases left between them. Germline values: CDR1 SGHTA, CDR2 FQGNSA. The CDR3 contains 16 residues. The chain's CDR3 is CASSQSSGAGQETQYF. The CDR3 coding sequence is TGTGCCAGCAGCCAATCCAGTGGGGCGGGACAAGAGACCCAGTACTTC.

The V gene is TRBV5-1, the J gene TRBJ1-5, with 8 nucleotides matching TRBD1. The germline CDR1 and CDR2 sequences are SGHRS and YFSETQ. This CDR3 comprises 14 residues. Losses at the gene ends were 4 bases for V and 2 bases for J; bases not matched to a gene: 2. CDR3 DNA sequence: TGCGCCAGCAGCACGGGACAGGGCAATCAGCCCCAGCATTTT. Amino acids: CASSTGQGNQPQHF.

This chain uses TRBV10-3 with TRBJ2-7; possible D gene TRBD2, 6 bases. Germline loops: CDR1 ENHRY, CDR2 SYGVKD. The length of the CDR3 is 14 residues. Trimming left V 8 bases short and J 4 bases short, with 18 bases between. Here the CDR3 DNA reads TGTGCCATCGCTAAATCGGGGGATAAATACGAGCAGTACTTC. This encodes CAIAKSGDKYEQYF.

The chain joins TRBV11-2 to TRBJ2-3; 9 bases agree with TRBD1. This CDR3 has 14 amino acids. V was pared by 5 bases and J by 4 bases, with 4 bases of the junction left unmatched. CDR1 SGHAT and CDR2 FQNNGV come from the germline V gene. In DNA, the CDR3 is TGTGCCAGCAGCCGGGGACAGGGTGCAGATACGCAGTATTTT. This encodes CASSRGQGADTQYF.

The rearrangement joins TRBV6-6 to TRBJ1-2, with TRBD1 identical over 10 bases. J lost 8 bases, V lost 4 bases, and 1 base had no gene match. CDR3 length: 12 amino acids. Per the germline V gene, CDR1 is MNHNY and CDR2 is SVGAGI (reference sequence). CDR3 DNA sequence: TGTGCCAGCAGTTTGGGACAGGGGGGCTACACCTTC. Its protein is CASSLGQGGYTF.

The rearrangement joins TRBV6-5 to TRBJ2-3, with TRBD2 matching over 10 bases. CDR3 length: 16 amino acids. The ends lost 3 bases at V and 1 base at J; junction bases unmatched: 4. Germline CDR1 MNHEY, CDR2 SVGAGI. Written as DNA, the CDR3 is TGTGCCAGCAGTTATCAGCGGGGGGGTGGCACAGATACGCAGTATTTT. This sequence encodes CASSYQRGGGTDTQYF.

J is TRBJ2-1 and V is TRBV29-1; D may be TRBD2 (6 bases). In germline, CDR1 is SQVTM, CDR2 ANQGSEA. V lost 4 bases to trimming and J lost 7 bases, with 14 bases between them. This CDR3 contains 13 residues. The CDR3 DNA follows: TGCAGCGTTGCGGAATCGGGGGTGAATGAGCAGTTCTTC. It yields the protein CSVAESGVNEQFF.

The chain carries TRBV7-9 and TRBJ1-5; D gene uncertain. The V gene's germline CDR1 is SEHNR and CDR2 FQNEAQ (reference sequence). The CDR3 loop spans 12 amino acids. V dropped 6 bases and J dropped 7 bases, with 10 bases sitting between them. The CDR3 DNA is TGTGCCAGCAGTTTACACAGCCAGCCCCAGCATTTT. Protein product: CASSLHSQPQHF.

The V call is TRBV28, the J call TRBJ1-3; no firm D call. Germline loops: CDR1 MDHEN, CDR2 SYDVKM. The CDR3 runs to 16 residues. Trimming left V 4 bases short and J 5 bases short, with 18 bases between. CDR3 sequence (DNA): TGTGCCAGCAGTTCCCCCGGTGTAGGAGGTCGAAACACCATATATTTT. Translation gives CASSSPGVGGRNTIYF.

For the CDR3, the DNA is TGCAGCGTTGGACAGGACTACGAGCAGTACTTC. Translated, it gives CSVGQDYEQYF. The chain is built from TRBV29-1 and TRBJ2-5, with D maybe TRBD1 (6 bases). The assigned J gene may be wrong: the sequence end matches TRBJ2-7 better. Germline loops: CDR1 SQVTM, CDR2 ANQGSEA. The CDR3 covers 11 residues.

This rearrangement joins TRBV6-5 to TRBJ2-1; tentative D call: TRBD2 (7 bases). Per the germline V gene, CDR1 is MNHEY and CDR2 is SVGAGI. CDR3 length equals 11 residues. V was trimmed by 6 bases and J by 12 bases, leaving 12 bases between them. The CDR3 nucleotides read TGTGCCAGCAGCCAGGGGAGGGGGCAGTTCTTC. Translating it yields CASSQGRGQFF.

The chain has TRBV7-2 and TRBJ2-7, with a possible D match to TRBD2 (5 bases). This CDR3 is 14 amino acids long. Trimming pared 0 bases from V and 5 bases from J, leaving 11 bases between. Germline V lookup: CDR1 SGHTA, CDR2 FQGNSA. The CDR3 DNA is TGTGCCAGCAGCTTAGCGGGAGCGTCCCACGAGCAGTACTTC. Its protein product is CASSLAGASHEQYF.

The rearrangement uses TRBV27 and TRBJ2-1; the D gene is possibly TRBD1 (6 bases). Germline V lookup: CDR1 MNHEY, CDR2 SMNVEV (reference sequence). The CDR3 contains 13 residues. Trimming removed 7 bases from V and 6 bases from J, with 13 bases in between. The CDR3 region has the DNA TGTGCCAGCAACTTTCTCAGGGGCAATGAGCAGTTCTTC. Its protein is CASNFLRGNEQFF.

This clone was counted only a few times. The chain links TRBV7-9 to TRBJ2-3; D is unclear. Trimming removed 2 bases at V and 5 bases at J, with 8 bases between. Germline V gives CDR1 SEHNR, CDR2 FQNEAQ (reference sequence). The CDR3 loop spans 13 amino acids. For the CDR3, the DNA is TGTGCCAGCAGCTTATACATCGAAGATACGCAGTATTTT. Its protein product is CASSLYIEDTQYF.

This clone was seen a few times. The gene calls are TRBV5-6 and TRBJ2-7, with D possibly being TRBD1 or TRBD2 (6 bases each). V was cut by 1 base and J by 5 bases, with 13 bases left in between. The CDR3 extends over 14 amino acids. Germline CDR1 SGHDT, CDR2 YYEEEE. CDR3 region: CASSLRGAIDEQYF. The CDR3, as DNA: TGTGCCAGCAGCTTGAGGGGGGCAATCGACGAGCAGTACTTC.

The chain is built from TRBV4-1 and TRBJ2-5; no reliable D call. Germline CDR1 MGHRA, CDR2 YSYEKL. The V and J ends lost 1 base and 2 bases respectively, with 5 bases between them. The CDR3 is 13 residues long. The CDR3 nucleotides are TGCGCCAGCAGCCAAGTCGGTCAAGAGACCCAGTACTTC. It is translated as CASSQVGQETQYF.

The rearrangement links TRBV6-5 to TRBJ1-6; 8 bases line up with TRBD1. The CDR3 runs 15 residues. The germline gives CDR1 MNHEY, CDR2 SVGAGI. The V gene end was trimmed by 5 bases and the J gene end by 7 bases; junction bases not matched to a gene: 7. CDR3 residues: CASSRPDRVNSPLHF. The CDR3, as DNA: TGTGCCAGCAGTCGTCCGGACAGGGTGAATTCACCCCTCCACTTT.

This clone was counted a single time. The CDR3 nucleotides are TGTGCCTGGGGGACTAGCGGGAGATACGAGCAGTACTTC. Translated, it gives CAWGTSGRYEQYF. The genes are TRBV30 and TRBJ2-7; 14 nucleotides agree with TRBD2. This CDR3 has 13 amino acids. V lost 5 bases, J lost 4 bases, and 1 base stayed unmatched. CDR1 is GTSNPN, CDR2 SVGIG, per germline (reference sequence).